This T cell receptor beta chain was sequenced in a study of human T cells and chemical hapten exposure. Study at large: Patch tests put 0.01% DPC on the upper back, and the results were checked at 6 days.

This clonotype was observed a handful of times. This CDR3 has 16 amino acids. V was cut by 0 bases and J by 4 bases, with 15 bases left in between. Germline assignment: CDR1 LGHNA and CDR2 YSLEER. Time point in this sample: pre-sensitization, week 0. Treatment noted: therapeutic diphenylcyclopropenone sensitization with weekly scalp DPC. Patches went on only after blood had been drawn each time. Whole blood, unfractionated, served as the material for total RNA extraction. TCRdb passed the RACE reads through MiXCR, listing each CDR3 protein once. The table shows 180,000 or so distinct CDR3 sequences, with about 31% occurring only once.

This sequence originates from a woman in her twenties or thirties with alopecia areata. Some clones in this sample may be carry-over from other donors' samples. This material consisted of whole blood, taken in connection with sensitization to the hapten diphenylcyclopropenone (DPC). The V gene is TRBV4-3, the J gene TRBJ1-1; no clear D. The CDR3 coding sequence is TGCGCCAGCAGCCAAGAAAGCTCTCCGTGGACCACTGAAGCTTTCTTT. Protein: CASSQESSPWTTEAFF.